This T cell receptor (beta chain) was obtained from a study of blood T cell repertoires in COVID-19. For the study at large: Acute-phase and convalescent COVID-19 samples originated in the United States, Italy and Spain. PBMCs, B-cell-depleted T cells, or T cells provided the cDNA or gDNA that made up the material.

CDR1 is MDHEN, CDR2 SYDVKM, per germline. The length of the CDR3 is 14 residues. Trimming removed 5 bases from V and 6 bases from J; junction bases left unmatched: 7. In the source study's methods: Amplification of reference gene primers was used by the study to estimate nucleated cell counts. TCRdb's table, derived via immunoSEQ multiplex PCR, lists solely in-frame clones and lacks some. The DNA gave D and trimming, while V, J and clone size come from that table. The sample lists roughly 200,000 clones; 80% to 90% were seen once. Sequenced material: peripheral blood. V and J are TRBV28 and TRBJ2-1; 7 bases line up with TRBD2. This clonotype was obtained from a woman of 80 years or more with acute or convalescent COVID-19. CDR3 in DNA: TGTGCCAGCAGTGAGGCGGGAGTAGCCAATGAGCAGTTCTTC. Its protein is CASSEAGVANEQFF.